The next 27 T cell receptor beta chains were all read from a single sample in a study of CD8+ T cells in alopecia areata. RNA extraction was followed by reverse transcription into cDNA, which acted as the sequencing template. Using immunoSEQ multiplex PCR, the repertoire was profiled, and TCRdb retains in-frame clones only, with some absent. This table has 150,000 to 200,000 clones, under 80% appearing once. Treatment noted: oral pan-JAK inhibitor, 5-10 mg twice daily. The specimen comprised CD4+ T cells sorted from blood, sampled around week 50, from a patient treated with tofacitinib. These TCRs come from a human donor with alopecia areata.

The gene calls are TRBV29-1 and TRBJ2-3; 7 bases fit TRBD2. V was pared by 2 bases and J by 2 bases, with 7 bases of the junction left unmatched. There are 15 residues in the CDR3. Per germline, CDR1 SQVTM and CDR2 ANQGSEA. The CDR3 sequence: CSVESGASLTDTQYF. CDR3 sequence (DNA): TGCAGCGTTGAAAGCGGGGCCTCTCTCACAGATACGCAGTATTTT.

The rearrangement links TRBV6-1 to TRBJ1-6; D is unclear. Germline V gene sequence: CDR1 MNHNS, CDR2 SASEGT. The CDR3 is 16 amino acids. Trimming removed 4 bases at V and 0 bases at J, with 10 bases between. As DNA, the CDR3 is TGTGCCAGCAGTGGCGAACAAAGCTCCTATAATTCACCCCTCCACTTT. Protein sequence: CASSGEQSSYNSPLHF.

The chain joins TRBV29-1 to TRBJ1-1, with D hard to call. V was shortened by 1 base and J by 3 bases, with 15 bases between the two germline ends. The CDR3 loop spans 15 amino acids. The germline CDR1 and CDR2 sequences are SQVTM and ANQGSEA. CDR3 region: CSVEVSRKDDTEAFF. In nucleotides, the CDR3 is TGCAGCGTTGAAGTCTCTCGGAAGGACGACACTGAAGCTTTCTTT.

This clone has at least ten counts. This rearrangement joins TRBV28 to TRBJ2-3; D possibly uses TRBD1 or TRBD2 (6 bases each). Germline CDR1 MDHEN, CDR2 SYDVKM. The CDR3 spans 16 residues. Trimming took 7 bases from V and 7 from J, leaving 24 bases between them. CDR3 residues: CASTRGGPQIGNTQYF. As DNA, the CDR3 is TGTGCCAGCACCAGGGGAGGCCCCCAGATTGGGAATACGCAGTATTTT.

J is TRBJ2-1 and V is TRBV29-1; perhaps TRBD1 as D (5 bases). Germline V CDR1 and CDR2: SQVTM, ANQGSEA. V gave up 5 bases and J gave up 10 bases, with 9 bases separating them. The CDR3 spans 10 residues. The chain's CDR3 is CSVLNREQFF. The CDR3 nucleotides read TGCAGCGTTCTTAACAGGGAGCAGTTCTTC.

The table lists this clone with a few counts. This chain joins TRBV14 and TRBJ2-5; 7 bases align to TRBD2. The end of the DNA is better explained by TRBJ2-7, so the J call may be wrong. Germline CDR1 is SGHDN and CDR2 is FVKESK. This CDR3 has 14 residues. CDR3 DNA: TGTGCCAGCAGACCGGCGGGGGTATCCTACGAGCAGTACTTC. The encoded protein is CASRPAGVSYEQYF.

Comment on this clone: Other nucleotide sequences in the sample specify the same CDR3. V gene TRBV6-5 combines with J gene TRBJ2-1, with D tentatively TRBD1 (6 bases). V was pared by 8 bases and J by 4 bases, with 15 bases between. Germline CDR1 and CDR2: MNHEY and SVGAGI. The CDR3 consists of 14 residues. The CDR3 loop is CASGTGTTYNEQFF. DNA of the CDR3: TGTGCCAGCGGGACCGGGACAACTTACAATGAGCAGTTCTTC.

This clone was observed a few times. The chain employs TRBV5-1 and TRBJ1-2, with a possible D match to TRBD1 (5 bases). With 3 bases removed from V and 6 bases from J, the gap between germline ends came to 9 bases. In germline, CDR1 is SGHRS, CDR2 YFSETQ. The CDR3 consists of 12 residues. CDR3 residues: CASSYQGDGYTF. The DNA for the CDR3 is TGCGCCAGCAGCTATCAAGGGGATGGCTACACCTTC.

This clone was seen a few times. This CDR3 is also generated by other DNA sequences in the sample. V and J are TRBV7-6 and TRBJ2-5; D gene unclear. V was cut by 2 bases and J by 5 bases, with 3 bases left in between. The CDR3 runs 11 residues. CDR1 is SGHVS and CDR2 is FNYEAQ in the germline V gene. The CDR3 DNA is TGTGCCAGCAGCTTACAGGAGACCCAGTACTTC. This sequence encodes CASSLQETQYF.

The chain joins TRBV29-1 to TRBJ2-1, with 12 bases lining up with TRBD1. V lost 3 bases and J lost 9; bases outside the gene matches: 6. The CDR3 is 14 residues long. CDR1 is SQVTM, CDR2 ANQGSEA, per germline. The CDR3 spells CSVEVGQGAGEQFF. The CDR3 coding sequence is TGCAGCGTTGAGGTGGGACAGGGGGCAGGTGAGCAGTTCTTC.

This chain connects TRBV29-1 to TRBJ1-2; D unclear. The CDR3 extends over 13 amino acids. Germline CDR1 SQVTM, CDR2 ANQGSEA. V lost 0 bases to trimming and J lost 5 bases, with 10 bases between them. DNA for the CDR3: TGCAGCGTTGAAGATGGGTCCGGATATGGCTACACCTTC. This codes for CSVEDGSGYGYTF.

V is TRBV9 and J is TRBJ1-2; the match to TRBD1 covers 10 bases. The CDR3 is 14 amino acids. Germline CDR1 SGDLS, CDR2 YYNGEE. V shed 4 bases and J 8 bases; nucleotides not matched to a gene: 8. Here the CDR3 DNA reads TGTGCCAGCAGCCCAGGGACAGGGGATACGGGCTACACCTTC. Residues: CASSPGTGDTGYTF. Drawing the rest from reference TRBV9 and TRBJ1-2, the complete variable domain is DSGVTQTPKHLITATGQRVTLRCSPRSGDLSVYWYQQSLDQGLQFLIQYYNGEERAKGNILERFSAQQFPDLHSELNLSSLELGDSALYFCASSPGTGDTGYTFGSGTRLTVV.

This chain connects TRBV5-1 to TRBJ2-2; D is possibly TRBD2 (5 bases). This CDR3 comprises 15 residues. CDR1 and CDR2 from the germline V gene are SGHRS and YFSETQ. V was cut by 7 bases and J by 0 bases, with 13 bases left in between. For the CDR3, the DNA is TGCGCCAGCCGGGATTCCCCTGCGAACACCGGGGAGCTGTTTTTT. The encoded protein is CASRDSPANTGELFF.

The rearrangement links TRBV30 to TRBJ1-1, with 9 bases lining up with TRBD1. Germline trimming cut 4 bases from V and 5 bases from J; bases unmatched to any gene: 8. The CDR3 is made up of 14 amino acids. The germline V gene encodes CDR1 GTSNPN and CDR2 SVGIG (reference sequence). CDR3 DNA sequence: TGTGCCTGGATCTGGGACAGGGTAGGAACTGAAGCTTTCTTT. Residues: CAWIWDRVGTEAFF.

This clone turned up a few times. The J gene is TRBJ1-6, the V gene TRBV5-5; 8 nucleotides align to TRBD1. This CDR3 has 15 amino acids. The V gene's germline CDR1 is SGHKS and CDR2 YYEKEE (reference sequence). With 4 bases clipped from V and 14 bases from J, the junction kept 14 bases outside the gene matches. CDR3 loop: CASSLSRTGISSLHF. CDR3 nucleotides: TGTGCCAGCAGCCTCAGTCGGACAGGGATCTCCTCCCTCCACTTT.

The chain has TRBV7-8 and TRBJ1-1; D gene ambiguous. V was clipped by 2 bases and J by 0 bases, with 4 bases between them. Per the germline V gene, CDR1 is SGHVS and CDR2 is FQNEAQ. This CDR3 spans 13 amino acids. The CDR3 nucleotides are TGTGCCAGCAGCTTAAGGATGAACACTGAAGCTTTCTTT. It is translated as CASSLRMNTEAFF.

This clone was counted only a few times. The J gene is TRBJ1-1, the V gene TRBV2, with D unclear. Trimming pared 4 bases from V and 6 bases from J, leaving 12 bases between. Germline loops: CDR1 SNHLY, CDR2 FYNNEI. The CDR3 runs to 13 residues. DNA for the CDR3: TGTGCCAGCAGTGTGGGGTTGTTGGCTGAAGCTTTCTTT. Translation gives CASSVGLLAEAFF.

V and J are TRBV29-1 and TRBJ1-2, with D unclear. V lost 5 bases to trimming and J lost 2 bases, with 12 bases between them. CDR3 length: 13 residues. Germline lookup yields CDR1 SQVTM and CDR2 ANQGSEA. CDR3 sequence: CSVITVGNYGYTF. The CDR3, as DNA: TGCAGCGTTATCACAGTGGGAAACTATGGCTACACCTTC.

This clone came up once. J is TRBJ2-3 and V is TRBV9, with D perhaps matching TRBD1 or TRBD2 (5 bases each). Deletions cut 4 bases from V and 3 bases from J, with 18 bases between. The CDR3 consists of 16 residues. Germline V gene data show CDR1 as SGDLS and CDR2 as YYNGEE. CDR3 nucleotide sequence: TGTGCCAGCAGCCCTCGCGTGGGGGTAGGAACAGATACGCAGTATTTT. Protein product: CASSPRVGVGTDTQYF.

The chain joins TRBV7-2 to TRBJ1-4; D is uncertain. CDR1 SGHTA and CDR2 FQGNSA come from the germline V gene. The length of the CDR3 is 14 residues. The germline V and J ends were trimmed by 1 base and 7 bases, with 10 bases remaining between them. CDR3 DNA: TGTGCCAGCAGCTTAGTCCCCCTCGGTGAAAAACTGTTTTTT. Amino acid sequence: CASSLVPLGEKLFF.

The chain links TRBV29-1 to TRBJ1-1; D unclear. The CDR3 runs 13 residues. In germline, CDR1 is SQVTM, CDR2 ANQGSEA. V was pared by 4 bases and J by 1 base, with 10 bases between. As DNA, the CDR3 is TGCAGCGTTGTCCAAACAAGGAACACTGAAGCTTTCTTT. Protein: CSVVQTRNTEAFF.

This clone occurred a few times. The chain recombines TRBV9 with TRBJ2-6; no clear D gene. From germline, CDR1 is SGDLS and CDR2 YYNGEE. This CDR3 has 17 residues. V lost 0 bases, J lost 0 bases, and 10 bases lay in between. The CDR3 DNA reads as TGTGCCAGCAGCGTAGCGGGCGGCAGCTCTGGGGCCAACGTCCTGACTTTC. Its translation: CASSVAGGSSGANVLTF.

The chain couples TRBV4-2 to TRBJ1-1; D call uncertain. Per germline, CDR1 LGHNA and CDR2 YNFKEQ. CDR3 length: 14 residues. The V gene lost 0 bases and the J gene lost 1 base, with 6 bases spanning the gap. CDR3 protein: CASSQDGGNTEAFF. The CDR3 DNA reads TGTGCCAGCAGCCAAGATGGAGGGAACACTGAAGCTTTCTTT.

The count of this clone is one. V gene TRBV5-1 combines with J gene TRBJ1-2; 7 bases match TRBD1. This CDR3 comprises 11 residues. CDR1 is SGHRS, CDR2 YFSETQ, per germline. V gave up 2 bases and J gave up 9 bases; unmatched junction bases: 1. The CDR3 DNA follows: TGCGCCAGCAGCTTACAGGGGAGCTACACCTTC. This codes for CASSLQGSYTF.

The chain employs TRBV14 and TRBJ2-3; TRBD1 matches 9 bases. The CDR3 is made up of 15 amino acids. The germline gives CDR1 SGHDN, CDR2 FVKESK. V gave up 2 bases and J gave up 5 bases; unmatched junction bases: 5. Here the CDR3 DNA reads TGTGCCAGCAGCCAACACAGGGGGCAAGGAGATACGCAGTATTTT. This codes for CASSQHRGQGDTQYF.

The V call is TRBV29-1, the J call TRBJ2-1; D may correspond to TRBD1 or TRBD2 (5 bases each). This CDR3 is 13 amino acids long. The V gene's germline CDR1 is SQVTM and CDR2 ANQGSEA. With 5 bases removed from V and 6 bases from J, the gap between germline ends came to 14 bases. DNA of the CDR3: TGCAGCGTTAACGGGGCCCCGGCCAATGAGCAGTTCTTC. Amino acid sequence: CSVNGAPANEQFF.

V usage is TRBV25-1 and J usage is TRBJ2-7, with D possibly matching TRBD1 (6 bases). Between the trimmed V and J ends, which lost 4 bases and 6 bases, there was a span of 13 bases. Germline lookup yields CDR1 MGHDK and CDR2 SYGVNS. This CDR3 is 13 amino acids long. The CDR3 coding sequence is TGTGCCAGCAGTGGCAGGGGCGGCGGCGAGCAGTACTTC. Translated, it gives CASSGRGGGEQYF.